The sequence of this T cell receptor (beta chain) was determined in a study of TIL therapy for anti-PD-1-resistant metastatic lung cancer (dated by TCRdb to the early 2020s). Concerning the study at large: Tumors were harvested prior to any PD-1/PD-L1 blockade, after which nivolumab was administered to patients, and lymphodepletion, expanded TIL infusion and IL-2 were given to patients who progressed. A median age of approximately 50 years (range roughly 38-85) and a median tumor PD-L1 proportion score of 6% to 7% were recorded among enrolled patients. The cohort was composed predominantly of lung adenocarcinoma, with a handful of EGFR-mutant and two ALK-rearranged tumors included, and half of patients were identified as current or former smokers. Across the cohort, whole-exome sequencing showed a median non-synonymous tumor mutation burden of approximately 1.5 mutations per megabase. Clonotypes were tracked across tumor, expanded TIL product and serial blood samples by T cell receptor beta sequencing of tumor and peripheral blood. The paper's findings and limits, for the study overall: Infused TIL clonotypes partially replaced the baseline peripheral repertoire then decayed over months, with no apparent association between persistence and response. The cohort was highly selected, including more treatment-naive, never-smoker and oncogene-addicted patients than is typical, which limits generalizability. The study protocol defined all tumor marker inferences as exploratory.

V is cut by 5 bases and J by 5 bases, and the space between the germline ends is 12 bases. From the cysteine through the phenylalanine, the CDR3 covers 13 amino acids. The kept DNA is CDR3 alone, 39 bases in frame from the first base. The CDR1 and CDR2 encoded by the germline V gene are SGHTA and FQGNSA. The time point tag for this specimen amounts to: pre-treatment sample, taken before nivolumab and TIL therapy. A phase I trial run at two centers enrolled adults with stage 4 NSCLC between 2017 and 2020. Samples were obtained from a single-arm, open-label phase I trial in which tumor-infiltrating lymphocyte therapy with nivolumab was evaluated in advanced non-small cell lung cancer. Mononuclear cells from blood collected in EDTA tubes were isolated on a Ficoll gradient and snap-frozen as pellets, and DNA was then extracted using a Qiagen mini-prep kit. As regards this clone: Its antigen is currently not known. No base quality information exists; no much larger clone differs at one position.

Using bias-controlled multiplex PCR with the immunoSEQ v3 hsTCRB kit, the TCR beta CDR3 regions were amplified from genomic DNA. An Illumina NextSeq 500 was used to sequence the TCR libraries, reaching approximately 2 million read pairs at survey level or 5-6 million at deep level. Per the authors' processing: V, D and J genes were assigned, non-productive sequences were removed, and clonality was reported by immunoSEQ Analyzer software. Repertoires of infused TIL and blood were compared using productive Simpson clonality and the Morisita overlap index of productive TRB rearrangements. Absolute clonotype counts in blood were estimated as lymphocyte count times CD3+ fraction times the clone's productive frequency. Held by TCRdb, this immuneACCESS table contains in-frame sequences only and omits some clones. Under half of the omission traces to an unresolved V gene where checked; the cause of the rest is unknown. Clone size and the V and J calls come from that table; the DNA yielded D and trimming. The sample includes fewer than 60,000 clones, with around 86% observed a single time. Of the sample, 5% falls within the top ten clones.

The receptor chain draws on TRBV7-2 and TRBJ2-5; a tentative D call is TRBD1 (6 bases match). Sample: blood, taken at baseline. The sequence was obtained from a person aged 25 to 79 with non-small cell lung cancer. The DNA sequence is given as TGTGCCAGCAGCACAGGGACGGTGGAGACCCAGTACTTC. Translation gives CASSTGTVETQYF.